This TCR beta chain was recorded in a study of Ad26.COV2.S vaccination and SARS-CoV-2 variants (dated by TCRdb to the early 2020s). For the wider study: Donors in the vaccine arm were drawn from COV1001, a multicentre, randomized, double-blind, placebo-controlled phase I-IIa trial testing Ad26.COV2.S in healthy adults. A total of around 32 samples were included in the TCR-sequenced set, comprising 19 Ad26.COV2.S vaccine recipients, 5 placebo recipients and 8 SARS-CoV-2 convalescent individuals. Ad26.COV2.S was given intramuscularly at 5x10^10 or 1x10^11 viral particles, as a single shot or as two shots 56 days apart. The specificity and breadth of SARS-CoV-2-reactive T cell receptors after Ad26.COV2.S vaccination were assessed by TCRbeta repertoire sequencing. Throughout the experiments and outcome assessment, investigators stayed blinded to trial group allocation. Trial participants were randomized into five groups of five, in which low-dose or high-dose Ad26.COV2.S was given once or twice, or placebo was given on both occasions.

For this clone: Its antigen target is currently unknown. There are no base qualities to consult, and no much larger clone falls within one base.

The CDR3 spans 13 residues, from the cysteine through the phenylalanine. Only CDR3 DNA remains: 39 bases, in frame from the first base. V is shortened by 5 bases, J by 1 base, and the region joining them spans 8 bases. Reading the germline V gene (reference sequence) gives CDR1 LGHDT and CDR2 YNNKEL. Here is what the overall study found, with its caveats: Higher spike-specific TCR breadth was observed in Ad26.COV2.S recipients than in placebo recipients (P = 0.0014). The study lacked the statistical power to compare responses across vaccine doses or regimens. The authors noted that total T cell responses may have been underestimated by the TCR breadth and depth analyses. Substantial breadth of spike-specific CD8+ and CD4+ T cell responses was reported after vaccination. Non-spike TCR breadth was comparable between vaccine and placebo recipients, consistent with the vaccine containing only spike.

The immunoSEQ Assay was the method used to sequence TCRbeta CDR3 regions. After extraction, genomic DNA underwent amplification by bias-controlled multiplex PCR, followed by high-throughput sequencing. The paper's processing steps were these. To quantify the absolute abundance of each unique TCRbeta CDR3 region, sequences were collapsed and filtered. Usable DNA was measured by amplifying reference genes present in all nucleated cells, and TCRbeta template counts were normalized to that usable DNA to estimate T cell fraction. Repertoire TCRs were annotated as SARS-CoV-2-specific by exact matching of V gene, CDR3 amino acid sequence and J gene to a known reactive TCR set. The reference SARS-CoV-2 TCR set came from MIRA and was filtered for enrichment in COVID-19-positive ImmuneCODE repertoires, removing public or cross-reactive TCRs. Drawing on the MIRA antigens, annotated TCRs were analysed further at the level of specific ORF or position within ORF. Breadth was defined as annotated unique rearrangements over total unique productive rearrangements; depth was the summed frequency of those rearrangements. Group comparisons of TCR breadth used two-sided Wilcoxon rank-sum tests. In TCRdb, the immuneACCESS table is reduced to in-frame sequences with V and J assigned. These tables do not hold every clone; where another copy was compared, an unresolved V gene accounts for under half, and the others remain unexplained. D and trimming were read from the DNA, whereas the V and J calls and clone size are those reported in that table. This sample holds about 680,000 clones; roughly nine tenths were observed only once. About 1.5% of the sample comes from the top ten.

The treatment or condition label corresponds to: some 19 received Ad26.COV2.S at low or high dose, single or two shots; 5 received placebo; per-sample allocation not given. For vaccine and placebo recipients, repertoires were sequenced using samples collected on day 63 after the first injection. In Cohort 1b, about two dozen adults aged 18-55 years were enrolled at a single site in Boston, USA, between 29 July and 7 August 2020. Ad26.COV2.S consisted of a replication-incompetent adenovirus type 26 vector by which a prefusion-stabilized SARS-CoV-2 spike protein from the original Wuhan strain was expressed.

The sequence joins TRBV3-1 (or the pseudogene TRBV3-2) to TRBJ1-1; the D gene remains uncertain. The source is a person between 18 and 59 years old who received the Ad26.COV2.S COVID-19 vaccine or a placebo. Sample: peripheral blood, taken in a trial of Ad26.COV2.S vaccine versus placebo. The CDR3 protein is CASSKGQNTEAFF. DNA sequence: TGTGCCAGCAGCAAGGGCCAGAACACTGAAGCTTTCTTT.